This TCR beta chain was captured in a study of T cell clonotyping in hematopoietic cell transplantation. General study points: Recipient TCR diversity dropped after transplant; expanded clonotypes rose from day 30 to 180. No sorting was done, leaving CD4 and CD8 contributions mixed. Higher Inverse Simpson Index values in graft donor and pretransplant recipient predicted broader posttransplant TCR diversity. At the given depth, recipient repertoires were over 95% de novo clonotypes.

Data came from immunoSEQ multiplex PCR; TCRdb stores just in-frame clones and leaves some out. Of roughly 5,000 clones detected, roughly 94% appear once; the ten largest clones hold 6.3%. The V end lost 4 bases, the J end lost 2 bases, and 11 bases lay between the germline ends. The germline gives CDR1 SQVTM, CDR2 ANQGSEA. This CDR3 is 13 amino acids long. Remarks on this clone: Antigen: not known.

The sample consisted of PBMCs, taken 180 days after allogeneic stem cell transplant. The TCR sequence derives from a male patient in his sixties who had an allogeneic stem cell transplant from a related donor, so the T cells may come from the graft donor. Some clones in this sample may be carry-over from other donors' samples. The rearrangement joins TRBV29-1 to TRBJ1-1; D remains unclear. The CDR3 sequence is CSVGPKLNTEAFF. The CDR3 DNA follows: TGCAGCGTTGGCCCGAAGCTCAACACTGAAGCTTTCTTT.